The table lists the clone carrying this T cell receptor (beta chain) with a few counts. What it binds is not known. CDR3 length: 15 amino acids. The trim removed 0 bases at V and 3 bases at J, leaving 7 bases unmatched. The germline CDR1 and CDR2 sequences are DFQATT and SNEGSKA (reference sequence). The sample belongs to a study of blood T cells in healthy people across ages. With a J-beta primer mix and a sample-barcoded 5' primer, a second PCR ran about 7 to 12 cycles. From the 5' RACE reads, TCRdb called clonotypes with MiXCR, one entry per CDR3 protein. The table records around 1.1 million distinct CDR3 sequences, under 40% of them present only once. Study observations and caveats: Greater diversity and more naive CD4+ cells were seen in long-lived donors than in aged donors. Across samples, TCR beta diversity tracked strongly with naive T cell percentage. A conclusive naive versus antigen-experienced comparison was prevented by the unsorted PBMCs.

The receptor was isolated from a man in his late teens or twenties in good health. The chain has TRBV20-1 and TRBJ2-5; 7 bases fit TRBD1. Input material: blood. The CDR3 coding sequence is TGCAGTGCTAGAGATTACGGGACAGCCGAAGAGACCCAGTACTTC. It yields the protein CSARDYGTAEETQYF.